Below, 10 T cell receptor beta chains from the same sample are listed, as sequenced in a study of T cell changes during pregnancy in multiple sclerosis. The protocol was immunoSEQ multiplex PCR, while the TCRdb copy is restricted to in-frame clones and leaves out a portion. The sample has about 47,000 clones; 93% are singletons. The specimen was peripheral blood, collected in the second trimester of pregnancy. The receptors were gathered from a female donor with multiple sclerosis, enrolled in a pregnancy study.

The chain joins TRBV27 to TRBJ2-5; 7 bases fit TRBD2. The V and J ends lost 8 bases and 2 bases, in that order; junction bases with no gene match: 11. The CDR3 consists of 15 residues. The germline CDR1 and CDR2 sequences are MNHEY and SMNVEV (reference sequence). This CDR3 is CASGWREMGQETQYF. CDR3 DNA sequence: TGTGCCAGCGGGTGGCGGGAGATGGGGCAAGAGACCCAGTACTTC.

The chain recombines TRBV19 with TRBJ1-4; 9 bases line up with TRBD1. From germline, CDR1 is LNHDA and CDR2 SQIVND (reference sequence). The V gene end was trimmed by 3 bases and the J gene end by 8 bases; junction bases not matched to a gene: 19. There are 19 residues in the CDR3. The DNA for the CDR3 is TGTGCCAGTAGTATGGGGAGCCCCATCGGGGACAGGGAAGGCGAAAAACTGTTTTTT. Protein sequence: CASSMGSPIGDREGEKLFF.

The chain uses TRBV29-1 and TRBJ2-1; D not certain. V lost 7 bases and J 5 bases, leaving 3 bases between the germline ends. CDR1 and CDR2 from the germline V gene are SQVTM and ANQGSEA. The CDR3 has 9 amino acids. Here the CDR3 reads CSADNEQFF. DNA for the CDR3: TGCAGCGCGGACAATGAGCAGTTCTTC.

V and J are TRBV10-2 and TRBJ1-5; 9 bases align to TRBD1. CDR3 length: 16 residues. V shed 6 bases, J shed 3 bases, and the junction held 9 bases outside the gene matches. The germline gives CDR1 WSHSY, CDR2 SAAADI. CDR3 nucleotides: TGCGCCAGCAGAGATCCAGGGACAGGGAACAATCAGCCCCAGCATTTT. It specifies CASRDPGTGNNQPQHF.

The chain joins TRBV2 to TRBJ2-1; possible D gene TRBD2, 6 bases. Germline CDR1 is SNHLY and CDR2 is FYNNEI. The CDR3 covers 15 residues. V was pared by 7 bases and J by 0 bases, with 13 bases between. CDR3 nucleotide sequence: TGTGCCAGCACTAAGGACGGGAGCTCCTACAATGAGCAGTTCTTC. This gives the protein CASTKDGSSYNEQFF.

This clone showed up just once. The rearrangement joins TRBV29-1 to TRBJ2-1; 9 bases are shared with TRBD1. Germline CDR1 reads SQVTM; CDR2 reads ANQGSEA. CDR3 length equals 14 residues. V dropped 5 bases and J dropped 6; count of bases not matched to a gene: 8. CDR3 protein: CSVLRDRVPNEQFF. The CDR3 DNA reads TGCAGCGTTTTACGGGACAGGGTGCCCAATGAGCAGTTCTTC.

The chain recombines TRBV27 with TRBJ2-5; 7 bases agree with TRBD1. CDR1 and CDR2 (germline): MNHEY, SMNVEV (reference sequence). V lost 5 bases and J lost 5; bases outside the gene matches: 14. This CDR3 is built from 16 residues. The CDR3 loop is CASSPFQTDRAETQYF. CDR3 nucleotide sequence: TGTGCCAGCAGTCCTTTCCAAACCGACAGGGCGGAGACCCAGTACTTC.

This chain connects TRBV19 to TRBJ1-1; D is perhaps TRBD1 (5 bases). This CDR3 contains 13 residues. V was pared by 4 bases and J by 4 bases, with 10 bases between. The germline V gene has CDR1 LNHDA and CDR2 SQIVND (reference sequence). The CDR3 reads CASSTVRGTEAFF. The CDR3 DNA is TGTGCCAGTAGTACAGTTAGGGGCACTGAAGCTTTCTTT.

The rearrangement uses TRBV2 and TRBJ2-7; 7 nucleotides line up with TRBD1. The CDR3 has 13 residues. The V gene's germline CDR1 is SNHLY and CDR2 FYNNEI. The J segment lost 6 bases and the V segment lost 7 bases, leaving 9 bases of the junction unmatched. CDR3 bases: TGTGCCAGCACCCCATCGACAGGGACCGAGCAGTACTTC. It specifies CASTPSTGTEQYF.

This sequence joins TRBV5-1 and TRBJ2-5, with D tentatively TRBD2 (5 bases). CDR3 length: 15 amino acids. V lost 0 bases, J lost 5 bases, and 14 bases lay in between. Germline V gene data show CDR1 as SGHRS and CDR2 as YFSETQ. The CDR3 region is CASSLGLRVRETQYF. The CDR3 region has the DNA TGCGCCAGCAGCTTGGGGTTGAGGGTTAGGGAGACCCAGTACTTC.